This TCR beta chain was sequenced for a study of T cell responses to AZD1222 COVID-19 vaccine. Data came from immunoSEQ multiplex PCR; TCRdb stores just in-frame clones and leaves some out. This sample has 57,000 or so clones; approximately 85% occur once, and the top ten carry roughly a fifth. Concerning this clone itself: Its antigen remains unidentified.

Germline values: CDR1 SGHTA, CDR2 FQGNSA. CDR3 length: 12 residues. Trimming left V 5 bases short and J 2 bases short, with 7 bases between. General study points: Possibly, clonal diversity was underestimated; donors were largely white British and included more females. Breadth and depth of Spike-specific TCRs rose after two AZD1222 doses. Only after the peak T cell response were repertoires sampled. CD4 TCRs covered the whole spike, strongest at regions 160-218 and 743-854.

This rearrangement joins TRBV7-2 to TRBJ2-7; D remains unclear. Sequences were derived from peripheral blood, sampled on day 0 of MenACWY control vaccination. The sequence came from an adult in good health. The CDR3, as DNA: TGTGCCAGCAGCCCCGGGCCCTACGAGCAGTACTTC. As protein: CASSPGPYEQYF.